This T cell receptor beta chain was sequenced for a study of technical replicates of blood from several donors. Here immunoSEQ multiplex PCR was the method, and the copy in TCRdb shows in-frame clones only, minus some. This table has approximately 88,000 clones, approximately 94% appearing once. This clone was seen once. Germline-derived CDR1 and CDR2 are SGHRS and YFSETQ. Losses at the gene ends were 4 bases for V and 4 bases for J; bases not matched to a gene: 7. This CDR3 comprises 14 residues. Sequencing input: T cells isolated from PBMCs. The gene calls are TRBV5-1 and TRBJ1-2; TRBD1 matches at 7 bases. The receptor comes from a human donor in good health. This CDR3 is CASSGGQSSYGYTF. The CDR3 DNA follows: TGCGCCAGCAGCGGGGGACAGAGCTCCTATGGCTACACCTTC.